Presented here are 29 T cell receptor beta chains from one specimen sequenced in a study of T-cell memory formation after mild COVID-19. TCRdb redid the calling of the 5' RACE reads with MiXCR, one entry per CDR3 protein. The repertoire has 150,000 to 200,000 distinct CDR3 sequences, 14% of them found once; the top ten carry around 14%. Sequenced: PBMCs or a T cell subset sorted from them (not recorded which). The receptors come from an adult woman who had mild COVID-19 (a few samples of this study predate the infection). Cell type and time point are not known.

The chain employs TRBV27 and TRBJ1-2, with 10 nucleotides matching TRBD1. Trimming cost V 6 bases and J 4 bases; bases outside gene matches: 5. Germline CDR1 reads MNHEY; CDR2 reads SMNVEV (reference sequence). The CDR3 is made up of 14 amino acids. CDR3 protein: CASRPGTGAYGYTF. The CDR3 nucleotides are TGTGCCAGCAGACCCGGGACAGGGGCCTATGGCTACACCTTC.

The CDR3 nucleotides read TGTGCCAGCAGCCCCCGGACTAGCGGGGGCCGATCCTACGAGCAGTACTTC. Translating it yields CASSPRTSGGRSYEQYF. The rearrangement joins TRBV3-1 to TRBJ2-7; TRBD2 agrees at 13 bases. This CDR3 is built from 17 residues. Germline V gene data show CDR1 as LGHDT and CDR2 as YNNKEL (reference sequence). The junction had 7 bases not matched to a gene; V was cut back by 4 bases and J by 1 base.

This clonotype was picked up a small number of times. The gene calls are TRBV7-8 and TRBJ2-3, with 9 bases matching TRBD2. Germline lookup yields CDR1 SGHVS and CDR2 FQNEAQ. V was clipped by 4 bases and J by 2 bases; unmatched bases: 7. The CDR3 is 16 residues long. In DNA form, the CDR3 reads TGTGCCAGCAGCTCGAGACTAGCGGTCCTCACAGATACGCAGTATTTT. This sequence encodes CASSSRLAVLTDTQYF.

This clonotype was detected only a few times. The chain recombines TRBV5-5 with TRBJ2-7, with D unresolved. Germline V gene data show CDR1 as SGHKS and CDR2 as YYEKEE (reference sequence). Trimming stripped 4 bases from V and 0 bases from J, with 11 bases between. The CDR3 has 14 amino acids. In nucleotides, the CDR3 is TGTGCCAGCAGCAGTGGGATTACCTCCTACGAGCAGTACTTC. This sequence encodes CASSSGITSYEQYF.

This chain joins TRBV20-1 and TRBJ1-2, with D uncertain. The germline CDR1 and CDR2 sequences are DFQATT and SNEGSKA (reference sequence). This CDR3 has 12 amino acids. Deletions cut 6 bases from V and 6 bases from J, with 14 bases between. The CDR3 spells CSAREELDGYTF. The CDR3 coding sequence is TGCAGTGCGAGGGAGGAATTAGATGGCTACACCTTC.

This clonotype has more than one count but fewer than ten. The rearrangement uses TRBV20-1 and TRBJ2-1, with 7 nucleotides matching TRBD2. Losses at the gene ends were 1 base for V and 10 bases for J; bases not matched to a gene: 10. The CDR3 sequence is 14 residues long. From germline, CDR1 is DFQATT and CDR2 SNEGSKA (reference sequence). In nucleotides, the CDR3 is TGCAGTGCTAGAGGGGGAGGGAGGGGTATGGAGCAGTTCTTC. This gives the protein CSARGGGRGMEQFF.

This clonotype was seen a handful of times. The chain is built from TRBV7-8 and TRBJ2-1; no clear D gene. V lost 3 bases and J 3 bases, leaving 6 bases between the germline ends. The CDR3 totals 13 residues. Germline CDR1 is SGHVS and CDR2 is FQNEAQ. This CDR3 reads CASSFQIYNEQFF. In DNA, the CDR3 is TGTGCCAGCAGCTTCCAGATCTACAATGAGCAGTTCTTC.

This chain links TRBV4-2 with TRBJ2-7; possible D gene TRBD1, 6 bases. CDR1 and CDR2 (germline): LGHNA, YNFKEQ. V lost 7 bases and J lost 2, with 18 bases in between. The CDR3 extends over 15 amino acids. The CDR3 sequence: CASTPRGDTTYEQYF. For the CDR3, the DNA is TGTGCCAGCACCCCAAGAGGGGACACAACCTACGAGCAGTACTTC.

This clonotype was counted a few times. This chain joins TRBV29-1 and TRBJ2-5; weak D call: TRBD2 (6 bases). From germline, CDR1 is SQVTM and CDR2 ANQGSEA. Trimming pared 6 bases from V and 5 bases from J, leaving 16 bases between. The CDR3 has 13 residues. The CDR3 protein is CSVKGTQLETQYF. The CDR3 DNA reads as TGCAGCGTCAAGGGGACTCAACTGGAGACCCAGTACTTC. Together with reference TRBV29-1 and TRBJ2-5, the CDR3 gives the full variable domain: SAVISQKPSRDICQRGTSLTIQCQVDSQVTMMFWYRQQPGQSLTLIATANQGSEATYESGFVIDKFPISRPNLTFSTLTVSNMSPEDSSIYLCSVKGTQLETQYFGPGTRLLVL.

The V gene is TRBV5-1, the J gene TRBJ1-2; D is perhaps TRBD1 (5 bases). The CDR3 runs 14 residues. In germline, CDR1 is SGHRS, CDR2 YFSETQ. Trimming removed 6 bases at V and 6 bases at J, with 18 bases between. In DNA form, the CDR3 reads TGCGCCAGCACCTATGGGGGAACAGGAGATGGCTACACCTTC. Its protein is CASTYGGTGDGYTF.

The V and J genes are TRBV5-1 and TRBJ2-2; either TRBD1 or TRBD2 may fit D (5 bases each). Per the germline V gene, CDR1 is SGHRS and CDR2 is YFSETQ. This CDR3 has 16 residues. V lost 4 bases and J 0 bases, leaving 13 bases between the germline ends. This chain's CDR3 is CASSPLVGANTGELFF. The DNA for the CDR3 is TGCGCCAGCAGCCCCCTGGTGGGGGCGAACACCGGGGAGCTGTTTTTT.

This rearrangement joins TRBV19 to TRBJ2-3; 7 bases align to TRBD2. The CDR3 sequence is 15 residues long. The germline V gene has CDR1 LNHDA and CDR2 SQIVND (reference sequence). Unmatched junction bases numbered 8, after V lost 3 bases and J lost 5 bases. CDR3 sequence: CASSIGGSRVDTQYF. The CDR3 coding sequence is TGTGCCAGTAGTATTGGCGGGAGTCGGGTAGATACGCAGTATTTT. Variable domain in full (rest from reference TRBV19 and TRBJ2-3): DGGITQSPKYLFRKEGQNVTLSCEQNLNHDAMYWYRQDPGQGLRLIYYSQIVNDFQKGDIAEGYSVSREKKESFPLTVTSAQKNPTAFYLCASSIGGSRVDTQYFGPGTRLTVL.

There are a few counts of this clonotype. The gene calls are TRBV19 and TRBJ2-2, with D perhaps matching TRBD1 or TRBD2 (5 bases each). V dropped 0 bases and J dropped 6 bases, with 14 bases sitting between them. The CDR3 has 16 amino acids. Germline values: CDR1 LNHDA, CDR2 SQIVND (reference sequence). CDR3 amino acids: CASSIDGARRSGELFF. The CDR3 DNA reads TGTGCCAGTAGTATAGACGGGGCCCGGAGGTCCGGGGAGCTGTTTTTT.

This chain connects TRBV20-1 to TRBJ2-6, with D unresolved. Per germline, CDR1 DFQATT and CDR2 SNEGSKA (reference sequence). V was cut by 3 bases and J by 2 bases, with 5 bases left in between. The CDR3 has 13 amino acids. Here the CDR3 DNA reads TGCAGTGCTAGTTATCCTGGGGCCAACGTCCTGACTTTC. Protein: CSASYPGANVLTF.

Concerning this clonotype itself: This may come from a read error, since a much larger clone is one base off. V gene TRBV5-1 combines with J gene TRBJ2-3; D is undetermined. Germline loops: CDR1 SGHRS, CDR2 YFSETQ. V was shortened by 5 bases and J by 1 base, with 14 bases between the two germline ends. The CDR3 consists of 15 residues. Written as DNA, the CDR3 is TGCGCCAGCAGATTCGTTCCAGAGGGCACAGATACGCAGTATTTT. Amino acid sequence: CASRFVPEGTDTQYF. The variable domain in full, with the rest retrieved from reference TRBV5-1 and TRBJ2-3, is KAGVTQTPRYLIKTRGQQVTLSCSPISGHRSVSWYQQTPGQGLQFLFEYFSETQRNKGNFPGRFSGRQFSNSRSEMNVSTLELGDSALYLCASRFVPEGTDTQYFGPGTRLTVL.

This chain links TRBV5-1 with TRBJ2-1; perhaps TRBD2 as D (5 bases). The germline V and J ends were trimmed by 0 bases and 0 bases, with 7 bases remaining between them. The CDR3 has 15 amino acids. Germline CDR1 SGHRS, CDR2 YFSETQ. The CDR3 here is CASSLAGISYNEQFF. In DNA, the CDR3 is TGCGCCAGCAGCTTGGCCGGGATCTCCTACAATGAGCAGTTCTTC.

CDR3 DNA: TGTGCCAGCTCCGACTCTAAGGGCGAGCAGTACTTC. It yields the protein CASSDSKGEQYF. The chain links TRBV18 to TRBJ2-7; D ambiguous. Germline assignment: CDR1 KGHSH and CDR2 LQKENI. The CDR3 sequence is 12 residues long. Trimming removed 6 bases from V and 6 bases from J, with 12 bases in between. Supplemented by reference TRBV18 and TRBJ2-7, the full variable domain reads NAGVMQNPRHLVRRRGQEARLRCSPMKGHSHVYWYRQLPEEGLKFMVYLQKENIIDESGMPKERFSAEFPKEGPSILRIQQVVRGDSAAYFCASSDSKGEQYFGPGTRLTVT.

V is TRBV7-2 and J is TRBJ2-5; the match to TRBD1 covers 8 bases. This CDR3 has 14 residues. The germline CDR1 and CDR2 sequences are SGHTA and FQGNSA. The ends lost 5 bases at V and 7 bases at J; junction bases unmatched: 9. CDR3 protein: CASSHRQGLGTQYF. The CDR3 region has the DNA TGTGCCAGCAGCCATAGACAGGGGCTGGGGACCCAGTACTTC.

This clonotype was observed a few times. The chain uses TRBV10-3 and TRBJ2-2; D is unresolved. The CDR3 runs 14 residues. The V end was cut by 4 bases, the J end by 2 bases, with 8 bases between. CDR1 and CDR2 from the germline V gene are ENHRY and SYGVKD. For the CDR3, the DNA is TGTGCCATCAGTGGGAGCAGCAACACCGGGGAGCTGTTTTTT. Translation gives CAISGSSNTGELFF.

This clonotype turned up a few times. This chain connects TRBV4-3 to TRBJ2-7; D may be TRBD1 or TRBD2 (5 bases each). The length of the CDR3 is 14 residues. The V end was cut by 4 bases, the J end by 3 bases, with 13 bases between. Germline assignment: CDR1 LGHNA and CDR2 YSLEER. CDR3 residues: CASSPMRGFYEQYF. CDR3 coding DNA: TGCGCCAGCAGCCCTATGAGGGGTTTCTACGAGCAGTACTTC.

There are many counts of this clonotype. This CDR3 reads CASSGAGLTAGELFF. Here the CDR3 DNA reads TGTGCCAGCAGCGGAGCCGGTCTGACTGCCGGGGAGCTGTTTTTT. The chain carries TRBV3-1 and TRBJ2-2; no definite D call. CDR3 size: 15 residues. Germline V CDR1 and CDR2: LGHDT, YNNKEL (reference sequence). The ends were cut back, 5 bases at V and 6 bases at J, with 16 bases in the middle.

J is TRBJ1-2 and V is TRBV7-9; no clear D gene. Per the germline V gene, CDR1 is SEHNR and CDR2 is FQNEAQ (reference sequence). This CDR3 is built from 14 residues. Deletions cut 4 bases from V and 0 bases from J, with 9 bases between. DNA of the CDR3: TGTGCCAGCAGCTCCAGTAATCCTAACTATGGCTACACCTTC. It specifies CASSSSNPNYGYTF.

This clonotype has a handful of counts. This chain connects TRBV4-2 to TRBJ1-2; D is uncertain. CDR1 and CDR2 (germline): LGHNA, YNFKEQ. This CDR3 region has 15 residues. V was clipped by 0 bases and J by 4 bases, with 12 bases between them. The CDR3 loop reads CASSQEGHSGYGYTF. The CDR3 DNA reads TGTGCCAGCAGCCAAGAGGGTCATTCTGGCTATGGCTACACCTTC.

The chain links TRBV5-6 to TRBJ2-2; a weak D match, TRBD2 (6 bases). In germline, CDR1 is SGHDT, CDR2 YYEEEE. The CDR3 totals 13 residues. V dropped 7 bases and J dropped 1 base, with 8 bases sitting between them. DNA of the CDR3: TGTGCCAGCGGGGGACTGAACACCGGGGAGCTGTTTTTT. This encodes CASGGLNTGELFF.

The chain employs TRBV29-1 and TRBJ1-2; D is undetermined. The V gene's germline CDR1 is SQVTM and CDR2 ANQGSEA. Trimming removed 6 bases from V and 4 bases from J, with 12 bases in between. The CDR3 runs 12 residues. The CDR3: CSVVDGFYGYTF. Here the CDR3 DNA reads TGCAGCGTCGTTGACGGATTCTATGGCTACACCTTC. The variable domain in full, with the rest retrieved from reference TRBV29-1 and TRBJ1-2, is SAVISQKPSRDICQRGTSLTIQCQVDSQVTMMFWYRQQPGQSLTLIATANQGSEATYESGFVIDKFPISRPNLTFSTLTVSNMSPEDSSIYLCSVVDGFYGYTFGSGTRLTVV.

This chain uses TRBV27 with TRBJ2-1, with D perhaps matching TRBD2 (6 bases). The CDR3 totals 15 residues. Germline lookup yields CDR1 MNHEY and CDR2 SMNVEV (reference sequence). The V end lost 2 bases, the J end lost 10 bases, and 18 bases lay between the germline ends. CDR3 DNA sequence: TGTGCCAGCAGTTTAGGGGTGGGACTGCACTTGGAGCAGTTCTTC. Its protein is CASSLGVGLHLEQFF.

This clonotype was observed a few times. The CDR3 nucleotides read TGCAGTGCAAAGCGGGAGGGTCGGAATGAGCAGTTCTTC. Its translation is CSAKREGRNEQFF. The genes are TRBV20-1 and TRBJ2-1; 10 bases agree with TRBD2. Germline loops: CDR1 DFQATT, CDR2 SNEGSKA (reference sequence). Losses at the gene ends were 6 bases for V and 7 bases for J; bases not matched to a gene: 6. The CDR3 is made up of 13 amino acids.

This sequence joins TRBV2 and TRBJ2-7; 7 nucleotides line up with TRBD2. Germline lookup yields CDR1 SNHLY and CDR2 FYNNEI. The V segment lost 6 bases and the J segment 4 bases; nucleotides outside the gene matches: 9. The length of the CDR3 is 14 residues. This chain's CDR3 is CASSPPASGYEQYF. The CDR3 DNA sequence: TGTGCCAGCAGCCCCCCGGCTAGCGGATACGAGCAGTACTTC. Full variable domain (outside the CDR3, taken from reference TRBV2 and TRBJ2-7): EPEVTQTPSHQVTQMGQEVILRCVPISNHLYFYWYRQILGQKVEFLVSFYNNEISEKSEIFDDQFSVERPDGSNFTLKIRSTKLEDSAMYFCASSPPASGYEQYFGPGTRLTVT.

The genes are TRBV6-6 and TRBJ2-7, with 9 nucleotides matching TRBD1. The CDR3 is 16 amino acids. In germline, CDR1 is MNHNY, CDR2 SVGAGI (reference sequence). V was clipped by 4 bases and J by 0 bases; unmatched bases: 7. The CDR3 DNA reads as TGTGCCAGCAGTTCGGGGACAGGGAGGATCTCCTACGAGCAGTACTTC. This translates into CASSSGTGRISYEQYF.